This TCR beta chain was recovered during a study of control samples from healthy donors and cancer patients. TCRdb's copy holds only in-frame clones and misses some; the assay was immunoSEQ multiplex PCR. Among 100,000 or so clones listed, roughly four fifths were seen once. The CDR3 loop spans 18 amino acids. The germline V gene encodes CDR1 MNHEY and CDR2 SMNVEV (reference sequence). V trimming: 6 bases; J trimming: 8 bases; junction bases outside the gene matches: 14. This clone appeared once. The specimen was blood. The TCR sequence derives from a woman aged 55-75 years in good health. This chain connects TRBV27 to TRBJ2-1; 15 nucleotides match TRBD2. This CDR3 reads CASRLNWGLAGGGDEQFF. The CDR3 bases are TGTGCCAGCAGATTAAACTGGGGACTAGCGGGAGGTGGCGATGAGCAGTTCTTC.